This T cell receptor (beta chain) was recorded in a study of CXCR3-negative and CXCR3-positive naive CD8 T cells. Study-level background: Some 130 million TRB reads were obtained overall (about 1.5 +/- 0.3 million per library). Regarding the study as a whole: For CXCR3-positive naive cells, TRB CDR3s were more hydrophobic than those of CXCR3-negative naive cells.

This CDR3 comprises 13 residues. Germline V CDR1 and CDR2: DFQATT, SNEGSKA (reference sequence). It was by 5' RACE with UMI labels that the TRB cDNA libraries were prepared. TCRdb reprocessed the 5' RACE reads; each CDR3 protein has one entry and no DNA is given. The sample holds 40,000 to 45,000 distinct CDR3 sequences. On this clonotype: The antigen remains undetermined.

CD8+ T cell subsets were each sorted in triplicate, 250,000 to 300,000 cells apiece. The chain links TRBV20-1 to TRBJ2-4. Sequencing used naive CXCR3- CD8+ T cells from blood. Subset described: CD45RO-CCR7+CD27+CD95- naive CD8+ T cells lacking CXCR3 (TNR3-). This sequence was found in a human donor in good health. Some clones in this sample may be carry-over from other donors' samples. CDR3 residues: CSARDLAKNIQYF.